This T cell receptor beta chain was recovered during a study of shared clonotypes between healthy human individuals. Concerning this clone: Its cognate antigen is unknown.

The V and J ends lost 4 bases and 1 base respectively, with 9 bases between them. The CDR3 is made up of 13 amino acids. Germline V gene sequence: CDR1 SGHRS, CDR2 YFSETQ. Adult donors, all healthy and HIV-negative, had no recent acute infections or vaccinations. Splitting the CD4+ cells yielded a CD45RA+ naive subset and a CD45RA-negative memory subset. Points from the study as a whole: Clonotypes not shared had lower generation probabilities than those common to all four donors. Rarefaction exposed incomplete sorted-subset sequencing despite large depth.

Method: immunoSEQ multiplex PCR; TCRdb's copy keeps in-frame clones and lacks some. Of under 1,900,000 clones listed, approximately 98.5% are singletons. Sequencing used naive CD4+ T cells sorted from blood. Subset given: CD45RA+ positively selected. The clonotype originates from a man aged 30 to 39 in good health. The chain joins TRBV5-1 to TRBJ2-7; D is uncertain. The CDR3 region has the DNA TGCGCCAGCAGCCCTCTGAATTCCTACGAGCAGTACTTC. Protein product: CASSPLNSYEQYF.